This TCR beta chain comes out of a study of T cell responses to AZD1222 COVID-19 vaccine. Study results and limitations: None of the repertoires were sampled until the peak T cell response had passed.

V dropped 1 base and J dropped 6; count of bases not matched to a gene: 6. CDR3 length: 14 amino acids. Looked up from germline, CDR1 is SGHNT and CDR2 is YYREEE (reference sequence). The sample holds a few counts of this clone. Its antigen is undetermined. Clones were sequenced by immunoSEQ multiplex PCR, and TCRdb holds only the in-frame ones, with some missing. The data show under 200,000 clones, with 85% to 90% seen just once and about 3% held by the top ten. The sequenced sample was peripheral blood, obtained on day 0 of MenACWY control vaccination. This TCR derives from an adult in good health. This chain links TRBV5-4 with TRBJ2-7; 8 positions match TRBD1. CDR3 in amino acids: CASSLPQGAGEQYF. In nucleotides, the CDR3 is TGTGCCAGCAGCTTGCCGCAGGGGGCTGGCGAGCAGTACTTC.